The 10 T cell receptor beta chains listed next were all sequenced from one sample in a study of T cell clonality in common variable immunodeficiency. Study-wide points: In common variable immunodeficiency, TCR beta chains reportedly carried fewer deletions and N-nucleotide insertions.

Their target antigens are unknown. Libraries were prepared by immunoSEQ multiplex PCR; TCRdb keeps only in-frame clonotypes and omits some of them. The sample contains approximately 38,000 clones, none of them singletons. The sequenced sample was peripheral blood mononuclear cells. These receptors all stem from a human donor with common variable immunodeficiency.

This clone was detected only a few times. The read finishes 3 residues shy of the CDR3 end, and the germline J gene is used to complete it. This sequence joins TRBV7-3 and TRBJ2-2; 9 bases align to TRBD2. The CDR3 loop spans 19 amino acids. Germline V gene lookup returns CDR1 SGHTA and CDR2 FQGTGA. V lost 0 bases and J lost 5; bases outside the gene matches: 13. The sequenced CDR3 bases are TGTGCCAGCAGCTTAACTCATTCTTTTAGCGGGAGAAAGACCGGGGAG. This sequence encodes CASSLTHSFSGRKTGE. The CDR3 as a whole reads CASSLTHSFSGRKTGELFF.

About this clone itself: Read data end 3 residues before the CDR3 end; the end is taken from the germline J gene. The gene calls are TRBV2 and TRBJ2-2; the match to TRBD1 covers 7 bases. V trimming: 4 bases; J trimming: 2 bases; junction bases outside the gene matches: 4. Germline lookup yields CDR1 SNHLY and CDR2 FYNNEI. The CDR3 has 15 residues. The CDR3 sequence is CASSVGTANTGELFF. The CDR3 bases that were read are TGTGCCAGCAGTGTTGGGACAGCCAACACCGGGGAG.

To note about this clone: The read ends 3 residues before the CDR3 terminus; that terminus is restored from the germline J gene. The chain recombines TRBV7-9 with TRBJ1-5, with a weak D call TRBD1 (5 bases). The germline V gene has CDR1 SEHNR and CDR2 FQNEAQ (reference sequence). V was trimmed by 5 bases and J by 0 bases, leaving 11 bases between them. This CDR3 comprises 15 residues. The CDR3 here is CASSGHGDSNQPQHF. CDR3 DNA (partial): TGTGCCAGCAGCGGACATGGAGATAGCAATCAGCCC.

This clone came up many times. From the germline J gene comes the end of the CDR3, since the read stops 3 residues before it. V and J are TRBV2 and TRBJ2-1, with 8 bases matching TRBD2. CDR3 length: 14 residues. CDR1 is SNHLY, CDR2 FYNNEI, per germline. The junction had 2 bases not matched to a gene; V was cut back by 1 base and J by 6 bases. The sequenced part of the CDR3 DNA is TGTGCCAGCAGTGAAGGCGGGGGGCTCAATGAG. Encoded protein: CASSEGGGLNE. The whole CDR3 region reads CASSEGGGLNEQFF.

As regards this clone: Compared with germline, one end of the junction differs, possibly owing to a read error. The read terminates 3 residues ahead of where the CDR3 ends, so the germline J gene completes it. The chain is built from TRBV2 and TRBJ1-3, with 9 bases matching TRBD1. CDR3 size: 14 residues. Germline CDR1 and CDR2: SNHLY and FYNNEI. The sequenced CDR3 bases are TGTGCCAGCGGGGGGACAGGGTTTGGAAACATC. It encodes CASGGTGFGNI. The entire CDR3 is CASGGTGFGNIIYF.

This clone has just a few counts. Sequencing ends 3 residues short of the CDR3 end; the germline J gene provides the rest. This chain joins TRBV11-2 and TRBJ1-4; 9 bases are shared with TRBD1. CDR1 SGHAT and CDR2 FQNNGV come from the germline V gene. There are 14 residues in the CDR3. Incomplete CDR3 DNA: TGTGCCAGCAGTCCCGGGACAGGGCGTGAGAAA. Translation gives CASSPGTGREK. The whole CDR3 reads CASSPGTGREKLFF.

This clone was detected a few times. With the read ending 3 residues before the CDR3 end, the germline J gene is used to fill in that end. The rearrangement uses TRBV7-6 and TRBJ2-6, with D perhaps given as TRBD1 or TRBD2 (5 bases each). V was cut by 3 bases and J by 4 bases, with 13 bases left in between. Germline V gene data show CDR1 as SGHVS and CDR2 as FNYEAQ. The CDR3 sequence is 16 residues long. The CDR3 spells CASSFGQGAGANVLTF. CDR3 DNA (partial): TGTGCCAGCAGCTTCGGTCAGGGAGCCGGGGCCAACGTC.

This clone was picked up a small number of times. The chain's CDR3 is CAWTPRGYYSYNEQFF. Incomplete CDR3 DNA: TGTGCCTGGACCCCTCGGGGGTACTACTCCTACAATGAG. The V and J genes are TRBV30 and TRBJ2-1; maybe TRBD2 (6 bases). Read coverage stops 3 residues before the CDR3 terminus; the germline J gene supplies the remainder. The V end was cut by 4 bases, the J end by 0 bases, with 16 bases between. This CDR3 region has 16 residues. The V gene's germline CDR1 is GTSNPN and CDR2 SVGIG (reference sequence).

This clone came up many times. CDR3 DNA, as far as it was read: TGTGCCAGCAGCTTGGGGGCGGAGTATGGC. The encoded protein is CASSLGAEYG. The CDR3, in full, reads CASSLGAEYGYTF. V gene TRBV7-2 combines with J gene TRBJ1-2, with D tentatively TRBD1 (6 bases). The read finishes 3 residues shy of the CDR3 end, and the germline J gene is used to complete it. There are 13 residues in the CDR3. Trimming removed 3 bases from V and 5 bases from J, with 10 bases in between. Germline V gene data show CDR1 as SGHTA and CDR2 as FQGNSA.

This clone showed up just a few times. The CDR3 extends 3 residues past the end of the read, so its final part is completed from the germline J gene. The rearrangement links TRBV29-1 to TRBJ2-5, with 9 bases matching TRBD2. This CDR3 comprises 16 residues. Germline-derived CDR1 and CDR2 are SQVTM and ANQGSEA. The trim removed 4 bases at V and 1 base at J, leaving 10 bases unmatched. CDR3 region: CSVVGVAGAPQETQYF. CDR3 DNA (partial): TGCAGCGTTGTTGGTGTAGCGGGGGCCCCCCAAGAGACC.